This entry describes one T cell receptor beta chain. The data are from a study of CD8+CD57+ T cells in acquired aplastic anemia. According to the study, genomic DNA was the template for TCR beta VDJ and CDR3 profiling. TCRdb independently ran MiXCR on the reads; one entry per CDR3 protein. The table records fewer than 200,000 distinct CDR3 sequences, approximately 48% of them present only once. CD8+CD57+ cell expansion, shown by flow cytometry, had occurred in the patients selected for sequencing. The receptor was derived from a human donor with aplastic anemia. Sample: sorted CD4+, CD8+, or CD8+CD57+ T cells (not recorded which) from PBMCs.

The CDR3 bases are TGTGCCATCAGTGAGGCTAGCGGGAGAGGGGAGACCCAGTACTTC. This gives the protein CAISEASGRGETQYF. The V gene is TRBV10-3, the J gene TRBJ2-5, with 10 nucleotides matching TRBD2. CDR3 size: 15 residues. V was pared by 2 bases and J by 5 bases, with 5 bases of the junction left unmatched. From germline, CDR1 is ENHRY and CDR2 SYGVKD.